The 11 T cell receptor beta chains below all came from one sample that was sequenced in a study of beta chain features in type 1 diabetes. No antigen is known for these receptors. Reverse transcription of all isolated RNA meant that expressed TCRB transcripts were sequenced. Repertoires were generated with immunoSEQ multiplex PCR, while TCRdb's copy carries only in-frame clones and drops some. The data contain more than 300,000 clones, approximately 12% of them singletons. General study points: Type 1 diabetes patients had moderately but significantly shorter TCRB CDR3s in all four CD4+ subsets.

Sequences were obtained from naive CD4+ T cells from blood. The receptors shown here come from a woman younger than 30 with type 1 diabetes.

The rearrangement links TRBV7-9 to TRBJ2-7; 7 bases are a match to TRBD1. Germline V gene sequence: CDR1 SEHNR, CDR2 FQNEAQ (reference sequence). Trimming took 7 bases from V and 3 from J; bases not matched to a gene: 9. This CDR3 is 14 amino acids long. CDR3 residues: CASTPPGGRYEQYF. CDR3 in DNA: TGTGCCAGCACCCCCCCAGGGGGTCGCTACGAGCAGTACTTC.

CDR3 residues: CASMATTGPQHF. The CDR3 DNA is TGTGCCAGCATGGCCACTACGGGGCCCCAGCATTTT. The chain employs TRBV25-1 and TRBJ1-5, with D uncertain. This CDR3 region has 12 residues. The V gene's germline CDR1 is MGHDK and CDR2 SYGVNS. Between the trimmed V and J ends, which lost 7 bases and 9 bases, there was a span of 13 bases.

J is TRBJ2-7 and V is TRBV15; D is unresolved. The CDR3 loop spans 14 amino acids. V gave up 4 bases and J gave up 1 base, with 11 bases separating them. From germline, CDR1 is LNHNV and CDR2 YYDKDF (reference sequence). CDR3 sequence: CATSTRRPSYEQYF. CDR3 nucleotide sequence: TGTGCCACCAGCACGCGCAGGCCTTCCTACGAGCAGTACTTC.

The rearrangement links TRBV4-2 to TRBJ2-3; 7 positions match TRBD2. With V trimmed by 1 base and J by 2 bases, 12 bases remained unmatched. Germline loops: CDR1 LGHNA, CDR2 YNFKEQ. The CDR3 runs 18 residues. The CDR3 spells CASSQAVRGETLTDTQYF. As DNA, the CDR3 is TGTGCCAGCAGCCAAGCGGTTCGGGGGGAGACCCTCACAGATACGCAGTATTTT.

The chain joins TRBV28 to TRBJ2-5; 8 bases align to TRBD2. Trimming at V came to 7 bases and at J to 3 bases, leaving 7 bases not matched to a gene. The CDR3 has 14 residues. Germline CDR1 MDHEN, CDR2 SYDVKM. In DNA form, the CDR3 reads TGTGCCAGCACTCTTACGGGGGGGGAAGAGACCCAGTACTTC. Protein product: CASTLTGGEETQYF. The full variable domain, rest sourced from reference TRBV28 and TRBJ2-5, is DVKVTQSSRYLVKRTGEKVFLECVQDMDHENMFWYRQDPGLGLRLIYFSYDVKMKEKGDIPEGYSVSREKKERFSLILESASTNQTSMYLCASTLTGGEETQYFGPGTRLLVL.

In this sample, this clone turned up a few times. The CDR3 nucleotides are TGTGCCAGCAGCTCAATCAGACAGGGCGGGGCGACCCAGTACTTC. This codes for CASSSIRQGGATQYF. J is TRBJ2-5 and V is TRBV14; perhaps TRBD1 as D (7 bases). This CDR3 is 15 amino acids long. Germline CDR1 and CDR2: SGHDN and FVKESK. The V and J ends lost 5 bases and 7 bases respectively, with 20 bases between them.

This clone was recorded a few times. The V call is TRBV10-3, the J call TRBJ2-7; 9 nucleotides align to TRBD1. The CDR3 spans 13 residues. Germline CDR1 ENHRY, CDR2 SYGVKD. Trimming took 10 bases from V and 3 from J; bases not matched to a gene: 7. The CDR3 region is CATTGQGNYEQYF. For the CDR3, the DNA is TGTGCCACCACGGGACAGGGCAACTACGAGCAGTACTTC.

Written as DNA, the CDR3 is TGTGCCAGCAGTTTACAACAGGCCTATGGCTACACCTTC. Residues: CASSLQQAYGYTF. The genes are TRBV28 and TRBJ1-2; tentative D call: TRBD1 (5 bases). Trimming pared 2 bases from V and 4 bases from J, leaving 8 bases between. CDR3 size: 13 residues. In germline, CDR1 is MDHEN, CDR2 SYDVKM.

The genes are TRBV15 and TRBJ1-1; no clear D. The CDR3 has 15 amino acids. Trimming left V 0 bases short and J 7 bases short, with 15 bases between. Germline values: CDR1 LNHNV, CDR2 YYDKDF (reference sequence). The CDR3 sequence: CATSRDPVGQVEAFF. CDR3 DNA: TGTGCCACCAGCAGAGATCCGGTCGGTCAGGTTGAAGCTTTCTTT.

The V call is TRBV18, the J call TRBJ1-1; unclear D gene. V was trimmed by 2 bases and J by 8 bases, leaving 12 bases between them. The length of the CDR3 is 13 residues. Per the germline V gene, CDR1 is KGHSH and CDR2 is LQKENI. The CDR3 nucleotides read TGTGCCAGCTCACCAGGGAGCCACGTGGAAGCTTTCTTT. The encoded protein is CASSPGSHVEAFF.

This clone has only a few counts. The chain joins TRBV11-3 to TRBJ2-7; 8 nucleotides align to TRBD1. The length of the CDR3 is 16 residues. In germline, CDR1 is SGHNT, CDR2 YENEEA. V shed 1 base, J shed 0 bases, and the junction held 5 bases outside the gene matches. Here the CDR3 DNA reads TGTGCCAGCAGCTTAGGGACAGGGATCAGCTCCTACGAGCAGTACTTC. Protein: CASSLGTGISSYEQYF.